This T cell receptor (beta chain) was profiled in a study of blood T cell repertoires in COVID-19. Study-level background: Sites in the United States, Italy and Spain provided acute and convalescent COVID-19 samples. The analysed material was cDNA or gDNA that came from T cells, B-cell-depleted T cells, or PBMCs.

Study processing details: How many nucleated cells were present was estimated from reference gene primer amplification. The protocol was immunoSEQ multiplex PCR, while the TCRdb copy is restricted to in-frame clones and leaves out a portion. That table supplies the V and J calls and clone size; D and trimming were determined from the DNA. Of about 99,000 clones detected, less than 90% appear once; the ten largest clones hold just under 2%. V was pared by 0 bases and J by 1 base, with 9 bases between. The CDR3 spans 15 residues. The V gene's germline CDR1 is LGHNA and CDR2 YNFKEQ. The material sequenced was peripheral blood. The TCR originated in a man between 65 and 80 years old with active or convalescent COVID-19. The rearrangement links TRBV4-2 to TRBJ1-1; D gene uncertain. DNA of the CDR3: TGTGCCAGCAGCCAAGATTCATCGGGGAACACTGAAGCTTTCTTT. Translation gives CASSQDSSGNTEAFF.